The 30 T cell receptor beta chains below were found in one sample sequenced in a study of identical twins listed by TCRdb under 2016. The library came from 5' RACE. Sequenced on an Illumina HiSeq 2000. The public reads were quality trimmed at Q25 with fastp and then assembled into clones with MiXCR by TCRdb, keeping productive beta chains. All rows with the same CDR3 protein become a single entry with the most common DNA and genes. This sample comprises some 660,000 distinct CDR3 sequences, 8.6% of them detected only once. 0.75% to 1% of the sample is taken by the ten largest. The data were also submitted as part of a second study, on yellow fever vaccine responses in identical twins.

The sample comprised PBMCs. These TCRs come from a woman between 18 and 29 years old in good health.

This clonotype was seen ten or more times. This rearrangement joins TRBV15 to TRBJ2-7; 7 bases match TRBD2. The germline gives CDR1 LNHNV, CDR2 YYDKDF (reference sequence). V shed 0 bases, J shed 7 bases, and the junction held 0 bases outside the gene matches. This CDR3 is 12 amino acids long. The CDR3 sequence: CATSREGGEQYF. The CDR3 nucleotides are TGTGCCACCAGCAGAGAGGGGGGGGAGCAGTACTTC. The full variable domain, in which reference TRBV15 and TRBJ2-7 provide the parts outside the CDR3, is DAMVIQNPRYQVTQFGKPVTLSCSQTLNHNVMYWYQQKSSQAPKLLFHYYDKDFNNEADTPDNFQSRRPNTSFCFLDIRSPGLGDTAMYLCATSREGGEQYFGPGTRLTVT.

V and J are TRBV20-1 and TRBJ2-7; D is uncertain. Looked up from germline, CDR1 is DFQATT and CDR2 is SNEGSKA (reference sequence). The CDR3 extends over 12 amino acids. V lost 4 bases and J 6 bases, leaving 13 bases between the germline ends. The CDR3 sequence: CSAIPTPAEQYF. In nucleotides, the CDR3 is TGCAGTGCTATCCCTACCCCCGCCGAGCAGTACTTC.

This clonotype has a count of ten or more. The rearrangement joins TRBV20-1 to TRBJ1-3; TRBD1 aligns across 8 bases. This CDR3 is built from 15 residues. J lost 3 bases, V lost 3 bases, and 7 bases had no gene match. Germline V gives CDR1 DFQATT, CDR2 SNEGSKA (reference sequence). Here the CDR3 reads CSARLPGGGGNTIYF. DNA for the CDR3: TGCAGTGCTAGGCTACCAGGGGGCGGTGGAAACACCATATATTTT.

The chain recombines TRBV18 with TRBJ2-3; 8 bases match TRBD2. With V trimmed by 2 bases and J by 0 bases, 4 bases remained unmatched. The CDR3 has 16 amino acids. Germline CDR1 reads KGHSH; CDR2 reads LQKENI. CDR3 nucleotides: TGTGCCAGCTCACCAGTAAGCGGGAGAAGCACAGATACGCAGTATTTT. Translation: CASSPVSGRSTDTQYF.

The chain carries TRBV7-6 and TRBJ1-1, with D perhaps TRBD1 (6 bases). The CDR3 spans 13 residues. The ends were cut back, 5 bases at V and 9 bases at J, with 16 bases in the middle. Germline assignment: CDR1 SGHVS and CDR2 FNYEAQ. The CDR3 DNA sequence: TGTGCCAGCAGCGCGCCGGGGGCCCTCAAAGCTTTCTTT. Translated, it gives CASSAPGALKAFF. Complete variable domain (other parts from reference TRBV7-6 and TRBJ1-1): GAGVSQSPRYKVTKRGQDVALRCDPISGHVSLYWYRQALGQGPEFLTYFNYEAQQDKSGLPNDRFSAERPEGSISTLTIQRTEQRDSAMYRCASSAPGALKAFFGQGTRLTVV.

The rearrangement links TRBV20-1 to TRBJ2-5; D not certain. Trimming shortened V by 4 bases and J by 2 bases, and 11 bases separated the two germline ends. The CDR3 length is 13 residues. The germline V gene encodes CDR1 DFQATT and CDR2 SNEGSKA (reference sequence). CDR3 sequence: CSAILPAQETQYF. In nucleotides, the CDR3 is TGCAGTGCTATTCTTCCAGCTCAAGAGACCCAGTACTTC.

This chain links TRBV29-1 with TRBJ2-1; D is unclear. The germline V and J ends were trimmed by 1 base and 8 bases, with 12 bases remaining between them. Germline lookup yields CDR1 SQVTM and CDR2 ANQGSEA. This CDR3 spans 13 amino acids. In DNA form, the CDR3 reads TGCAGCGTTGAAGTCCCCCCGGCGGATGAGCAGTTCTTC. This sequence encodes CSVEVPPADEQFF.

This clonotype was seen a handful of times. This chain joins TRBV3-1 and TRBJ2-7; 9 bases map to TRBD1. Germline CDR1 is LGHDT and CDR2 is YNNKEL (reference sequence). V gave up 3 bases and J gave up 3 bases; unmatched junction bases: 12. This CDR3 contains 17 residues. DNA of the CDR3: TGTGCCAGCAGCCACTTACCGGGACAGGGTAGGAACTACGAGCAGTACTTC. Its translation: CASSHLPGQGRNYEQYF.

The chain combines TRBV6-1 with TRBJ2-7; TRBD1 aligns across 7 bases. Germline CDR1 MNHNS, CDR2 SASEGT. Unmatched junction bases numbered 5, after V lost 3 bases and J lost 3 bases. The CDR3 is 14 residues long. The DNA of the CDR3 is TGTGCCAGCAGTGACTGGGACAGCAACTACGAGCAGTACTTC. It translates to CASSDWDSNYEQYF.

This clonotype was seen at least ten times. The chain recombines TRBV7-2 with TRBJ2-7; TRBD2 agrees at 8 bases. Germline-derived CDR1 and CDR2 are SGHTA and FQGNSA. The CDR3 has 16 amino acids. Trimming at V came to 1 base and at J to 0 bases, leaving 5 bases not matched to a gene. CDR3 sequence reads: CASSLVGAGDSYEQYF. As DNA, the CDR3 is TGTGCCAGCAGCTTAGTCGGAGCGGGGGACTCCTACGAGCAGTACTTC. The full variable domain, with the rest looked up from reference TRBV7-2 and TRBJ2-7, is GAGVSQSPSNKVTEKGKDVELRCDPISGHTALYWYRQSLGQGLEFLIYFQGNSAPDKSGLPSDRFSAERTGGSVSTLTIQRTQQEDSAVYLCASSLVGAGDSYEQYFGPGTRLTVT.

This chain uses TRBV21-1 with TRBJ2-1; the DNA was not compared with TRBD1, the D call given in the table. TRBV21-1 is termed a pseudogene. The CDR3 loop spans 11 amino acids. DNA for the CDR3: TGTGCCAGAGGGAGCGGCAATGAGCAGTTCTTC. This codes for CARGSGNEQFF.

The chain has TRBV7-9 and TRBJ2-2; tentatively, D is TRBD1 (5 bases). CDR3 length equals 16 residues. Germline V gene lookup returns CDR1 SEHNR and CDR2 FQNEAQ (reference sequence). V shed 1 base and J shed 3 bases, with 12 bases lying between them. The CDR3 DNA is TGTGCCAGCAGCTTAGTTCCAGGGCTATACACCGGGGAGCTGTTTTTT. This translates into CASSLVPGLYTGELFF.

The chain uses TRBV6-1 and TRBJ2-1, with D tentatively TRBD1 (6 bases). The germline gives CDR1 MNHNS, CDR2 SASEGT. The CDR3 loop spans 15 amino acids. Trimming pared 5 bases from V and 4 bases from J, leaving 15 bases between. The CDR3 here is CASSNPGQLYNEQFF. The DNA of the CDR3 is TGTGCCAGCAGTAATCCCGGACAGTTATACAATGAGCAGTTCTTC.

This clonotype was picked up many times. The chain recombines TRBV15 with TRBJ1-2; 9 bases map to TRBD1. Germline V gene lookup returns CDR1 LNHNV and CDR2 YYDKDF (reference sequence). With 7 bases clipped from V and 4 bases from J, the junction kept 10 bases outside the gene matches. The CDR3 is made up of 15 amino acids. For the CDR3, the DNA is TGTGCCACCAACACAGGGACAGGGAGCCCCTATGGCTACACCTTC. Encoded protein: CATNTGTGSPYGYTF.

This clonotype showed up just once. The chain has TRBV11-2 and TRBJ2-7, with a weak D call TRBD2 (5 bases). V lost 1 base, J lost 2 bases, and 9 bases lay in between. The germline gives CDR1 SGHAT, CDR2 FQNNGV. The length of the CDR3 is 14 residues. DNA of the CDR3: TGTGCCAGCAGCTTAGTGTGGAGGCCCTACGAGCAGTACTTC. This codes for CASSLVWRPYEQYF. The full variable domain, its missing parts supplied by reference TRBV11-2 and TRBJ2-7, is EAGVAQSPRYKIIEKRQSVAFWCNPISGHATLYWYQQILGQGPKLLIQFQNNGVVDDSQLPKDRFSAERLKGVDSTLKIQPAKLEDSAVYLCASSLVWRPYEQYFGPGTRLTVT.

This clonotype was seen ten or more times. This CDR3 is CASSLEGGRGQPQHF. Here the CDR3 DNA reads TGCGCCAGCAGCTTGGAGGGGGGGCGCGGACAGCCCCAGCATTTT. V usage is TRBV5-1 and J usage is TRBJ1-5, with TRBD1 as a possible D gene (6 bases). V lost 0 bases and J 7 bases, leaving 14 bases between the germline ends. The CDR3 totals 15 residues. Per germline, CDR1 SGHRS and CDR2 YFSETQ.

This clonotype was seen only a few times. This chain joins TRBV4-3 and TRBJ2-6; possibly TRBD2 for D (6 bases). The CDR3 extends over 18 amino acids. Trimming removed 1 base from V and 0 bases from J, with 13 bases in between. CDR1 LGHNA and CDR2 YSLEER come from the germline V gene. The CDR3 spells CASSQGAGGPSGANVLTF. In DNA form, the CDR3 reads TGCGCCAGCAGCCAAGGCGCCGGGGGTCCCTCTGGGGCCAACGTCCTGACTTTC.

This clonotype was recorded at least ten times. CDR3 sequence reads: CASSRLANTGELFF. CDR3 nucleotide sequence: TGTGCCAGCAGTCGACTAGCAAACACCGGGGAGCTGTTTTTT. The rearrangement uses TRBV3-1 and TRBJ2-2, with 7 bases fitting TRBD2. The CDR3 runs to 14 residues. V shed 6 bases and J 2 bases; nucleotides not matched to a gene: 3. Germline loops: CDR1 LGHDT, CDR2 YNNKEL (reference sequence).

The chain employs TRBV3-1 and TRBJ2-7; tentatively, D is TRBD1 (7 bases). The CDR3 has 15 residues. Germline V lookup: CDR1 LGHDT, CDR2 YNNKEL (reference sequence). The V end lost 1 base, the J end lost 3 bases, and 13 bases lay between the germline ends. CDR3 nucleotide sequence: TGTGCCAGCAGCCAAGCGGAGGGGGCTCGCTACGAGCAGTACTTC. Its translation: CASSQAEGARYEQYF.

The genes are TRBV7-9 and TRBJ2-7; TRBD1 is a possible D gene (6 bases). The V and J ends lost 5 bases and 6 bases respectively, with 14 bases between them. The CDR3 loop spans 13 amino acids. The germline CDR1 and CDR2 sequences are SEHNR and FQNEAQ (reference sequence). CDR3 sequence (DNA): TGTGCCAGCAGCCCCCCTGCAGGGGTCGAGCAGTACTTC. Amino acids: CASSPPAGVEQYF.

This clonotype was picked up a small number of times. The chain uses TRBV9 and TRBJ2-5; 7 positions agree with TRBD2. From germline, CDR1 is SGDLS and CDR2 YYNGEE. V shed 0 bases, J shed 4 bases, and the junction held 0 bases outside the gene matches. The CDR3 spans 13 residues. The CDR3 loop is CASSVVAGETQYF. The CDR3 nucleotides are TGTGCCAGCAGCGTAGTAGCGGGAGAGACCCAGTACTTC.

This clonotype was found a few times. J is TRBJ1-6 and V is TRBV20-1; 12 nucleotides align to TRBD1. J was trimmed by 8 bases and V by 5 bases; bases with no gene match: 7. CDR1 is DFQATT and CDR2 is SNEGSKA in the germline V gene (reference sequence). The CDR3 contains 15 residues. The CDR3 nucleotides read TGCAGTGCTGGGACAGGGGGCCTTAATGATTCACCCCTCCACTTT. Its translation: CSAGTGGLNDSPLHF.

This clonotype was counted a few times. CDR3 coding DNA: TGCAGTGCTAGAGATCGGTCCTTTCGGGCTGAAGCTTTCTTT. Translating it yields CSARDRSFRAEAFF. V is TRBV20-1 and J is TRBJ1-1; no definite D call. CDR1 DFQATT and CDR2 SNEGSKA come from the germline V gene (reference sequence). This CDR3 region has 14 residues. V lost 0 bases and J lost 6, with 14 bases in between.

The J gene is TRBJ2-3, the V gene TRBV29-1; 11 bases map to TRBD2. The trim removed 7 bases at V and 3 bases at J, leaving 9 bases unmatched. This CDR3 is built from 15 residues. Germline V gene sequence: CDR1 SQVTM, CDR2 ANQGSEA. The CDR3 nucleotides are TGCAGCGCTACGCCGACTAGCGGGGAGACAGATACGCAGTATTTT. Its protein is CSATPTSGETDTQYF.

This clonotype was counted a few times. The V gene is TRBV27, the J gene TRBJ2-5, with TRBD2 matching over 11 bases. This CDR3 is built from 15 residues. The junction had 6 bases not matched to a gene; V was cut back by 5 bases and J by 4 bases. Germline CDR1 and CDR2: MNHEY and SMNVEV (reference sequence). The CDR3 coding sequence is TGTGCCAGCAGTAAACTAGCGGGAGTCGGAGAGACCCAGTACTTC. Translated: CASSKLAGVGETQYF.

The V and J genes are TRBV7-9 and TRBJ2-1; 7 bases are shared with TRBD2. This CDR3 has 15 amino acids. From germline, CDR1 is SEHNR and CDR2 FQNEAQ (reference sequence). V shed 8 bases and J 0 bases; nucleotides not matched to a gene: 7. The CDR3 nucleotides are TGTGCCAGCGCCCCCGGGGGGAGCTCCTACAATGAGCAGTTCTTC. This encodes CASAPGGSSYNEQFF.

For the CDR3, the DNA is TGTGCCAGCAGTTACCCAGGACAGGGCTTGGGTAATAATTCACCCCTCCACTTT. This sequence encodes CASSYPGQGLGNNSPLHF. The chain recombines TRBV6-5 with TRBJ1-6; 8 bases agree with TRBD1. The germline V gene encodes CDR1 MNHEY and CDR2 SVGAGI. The CDR3 is made up of 18 amino acids. V lost 2 bases and J lost 5; bases outside the gene matches: 11.

The table lists this clonotype with many counts. This chain links TRBV7-9 with TRBJ1-4; D remains unclear. Trimming removed 0 bases from V and 0 bases from J, with 2 bases in between. This CDR3 region has 14 residues. Germline V gene data show CDR1 as SEHNR and CDR2 as FQNEAQ (reference sequence). CDR3 nucleotides: TGTGCCAGCAGCTTAGCGTCAACTAATGAAAAACTGTTTTTT. Its translation is CASSLASTNEKLFF.

This sequence joins TRBV20-1 and TRBJ1-5; 7 nucleotides agree with TRBD1. CDR1 is DFQATT and CDR2 is SNEGSKA in the germline V gene (reference sequence). This CDR3 contains 15 residues. V shed 5 bases, J shed 6 bases, and the junction held 13 bases outside the gene matches. CDR3: CSAPSEWQGGQPQHF. CDR3 DNA: TGCAGTGCTCCTTCTGAATGGCAGGGGGGTCAGCCCCAGCATTTT.

This sequence joins TRBV7-2 and TRBJ2-7; the match to TRBD2 covers 11 bases. Unmatched junction bases numbered 9, after V lost 5 bases and J lost 0 bases. The CDR3 length is 17 residues. Germline V gene sequence: CDR1 SGHTA, CDR2 FQGNSA. CDR3 in DNA: TGTGCCAGCAGCCGCGAACAACTAGCGGGGGACTCCTACGAGCAGTACTTC. It codes for CASSREQLAGDSYEQYF. Full variable domain (rest looked up from reference TRBV7-2 and TRBJ2-7): GAGVSQSPSNKVTEKGKDVELRCDPISGHTALYWYRQSLGQGLEFLIYFQGNSAPDKSGLPSDRFSAERTGGSVSTLTIQRTQQEDSAVYLCASSREQLAGDSYEQYFGPGTRLTVT.